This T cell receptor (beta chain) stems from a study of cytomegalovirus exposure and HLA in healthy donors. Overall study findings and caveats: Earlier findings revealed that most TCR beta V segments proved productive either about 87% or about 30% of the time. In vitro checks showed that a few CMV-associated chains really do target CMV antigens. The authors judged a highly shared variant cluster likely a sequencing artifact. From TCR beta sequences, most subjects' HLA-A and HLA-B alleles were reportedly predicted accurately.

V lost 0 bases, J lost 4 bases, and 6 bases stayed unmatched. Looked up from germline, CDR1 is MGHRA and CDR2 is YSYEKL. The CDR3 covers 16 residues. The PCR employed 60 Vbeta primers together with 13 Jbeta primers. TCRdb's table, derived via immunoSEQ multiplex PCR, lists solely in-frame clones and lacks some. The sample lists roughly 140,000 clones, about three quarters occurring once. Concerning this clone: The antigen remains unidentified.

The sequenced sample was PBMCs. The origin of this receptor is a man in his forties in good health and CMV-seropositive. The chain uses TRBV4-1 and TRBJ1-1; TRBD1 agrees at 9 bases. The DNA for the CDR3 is TGCGCCAGCAGCCAAGAGGCCCGACAGGGGGTCACTGAAGCTTTCTTT. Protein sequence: CASSQEARQGVTEAFF.